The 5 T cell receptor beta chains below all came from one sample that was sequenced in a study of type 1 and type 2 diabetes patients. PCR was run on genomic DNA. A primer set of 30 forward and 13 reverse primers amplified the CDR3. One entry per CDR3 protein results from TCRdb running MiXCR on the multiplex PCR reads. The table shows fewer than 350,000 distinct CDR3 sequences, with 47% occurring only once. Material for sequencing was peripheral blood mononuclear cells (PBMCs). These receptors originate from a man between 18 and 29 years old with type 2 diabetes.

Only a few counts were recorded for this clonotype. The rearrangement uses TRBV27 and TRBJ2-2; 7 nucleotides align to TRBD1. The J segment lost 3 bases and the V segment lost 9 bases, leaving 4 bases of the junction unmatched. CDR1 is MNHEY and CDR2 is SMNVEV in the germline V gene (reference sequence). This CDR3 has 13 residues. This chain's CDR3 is CASVGQYTGELFF. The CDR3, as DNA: TGTGCCAGTGTGGGACAGTACACCGGGGAGCTGTTTTTT.

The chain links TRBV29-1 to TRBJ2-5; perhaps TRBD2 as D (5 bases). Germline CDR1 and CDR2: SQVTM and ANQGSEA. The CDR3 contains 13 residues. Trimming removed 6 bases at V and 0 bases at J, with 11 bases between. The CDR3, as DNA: TGCAGCGTCTACTGGACTGACCAAGAGACCCAGTACTTC. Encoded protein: CSVYWTDQETQYF.

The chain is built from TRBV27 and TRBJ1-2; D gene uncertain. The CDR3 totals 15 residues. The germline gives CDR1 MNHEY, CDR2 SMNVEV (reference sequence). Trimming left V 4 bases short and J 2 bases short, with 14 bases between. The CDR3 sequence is CASSYGFGRNYGYTF. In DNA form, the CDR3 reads TGTGCCAGCAGTTACGGATTTGGGAGAAACTATGGCTACACCTTC.

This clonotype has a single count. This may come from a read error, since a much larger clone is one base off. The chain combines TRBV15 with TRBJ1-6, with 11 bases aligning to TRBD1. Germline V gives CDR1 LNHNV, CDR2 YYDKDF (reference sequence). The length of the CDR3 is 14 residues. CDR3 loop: CATRRTGGDSPPHF. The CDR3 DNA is TGTGCCACCAGGCGGACAGGGGGCGATTCACCCCCCCACTTT.

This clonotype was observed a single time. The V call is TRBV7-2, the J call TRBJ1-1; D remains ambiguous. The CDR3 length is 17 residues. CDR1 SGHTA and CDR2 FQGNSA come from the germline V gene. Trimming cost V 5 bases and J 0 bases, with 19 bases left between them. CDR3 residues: CASSQLVDPLMNTEAFF. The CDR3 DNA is TGTGCCAGCAGCCAACTTGTAGATCCCCTAATGAACACTGAAGCTTTCTTT.